This T cell receptor (beta chain) emerged from a study of T cell responses to AZD1222 COVID-19 vaccine. Study observations and caveats: Unmutated regions of variants are reportedly targeted by nearly half of spike-specific TCRs. Most donors were white British, females outnumbered males, and clonal diversity was possibly underestimated.

Profiling relied on immunoSEQ multiplex PCR, and the TCRdb table lists in-frame clones only, not all of them. The table lists more than 100,000 clones, roughly 89% of them singletons, with 3.5% to 5% in the top ten. Notes on this clone: What it recognizes is unknown.

CDR3 size: 14 residues. The V and J ends lost 5 bases and 5 bases, in that order; junction bases with no gene match: 4. The germline V gene encodes CDR1 SGHVS and CDR2 FQNEAQ. This TCR was sampled from an adult in good health. The sample in question was peripheral blood, obtained on day 0 of AZD1222 vaccination. J is TRBJ2-2 and V is TRBV7-8; 8 bases fit TRBD1. In nucleotides, the CDR3 is TGTGCCAGCAGCCCCAGGGGGCGGACCGGGGAGCTGTTTTTT. This encodes CASSPRGRTGELFF.